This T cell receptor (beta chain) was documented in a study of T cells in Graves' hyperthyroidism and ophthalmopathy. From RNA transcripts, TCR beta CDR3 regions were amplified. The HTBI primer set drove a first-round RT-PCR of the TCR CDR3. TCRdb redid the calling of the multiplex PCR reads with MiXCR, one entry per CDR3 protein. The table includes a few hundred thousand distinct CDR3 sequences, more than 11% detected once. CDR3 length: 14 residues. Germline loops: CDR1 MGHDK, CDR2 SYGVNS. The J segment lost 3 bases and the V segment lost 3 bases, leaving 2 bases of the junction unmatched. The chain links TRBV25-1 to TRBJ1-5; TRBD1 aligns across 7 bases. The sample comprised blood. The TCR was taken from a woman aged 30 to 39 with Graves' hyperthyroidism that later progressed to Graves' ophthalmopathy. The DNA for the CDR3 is TGTGCCAGCAGTGAGGGACAGCACAATCAGCCCCAGCATTTT. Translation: CASSEGQHNQPQHF.